The 14 T cell receptor beta chains below were found in one sample sequenced in a study of cytomegalovirus exposure and HLA in healthy donors (dated by TCRdb to about 2017). The protocol used for the library was the immunoSEQ multiplex PCR assay. For the multiplex PCR, a mixture combining 60 forward primers for TCR Vbeta segments and 13 reverse primers for TCR Jbeta segments was used. The table comes from immuneACCESS by way of TCRdb, which keeps in-frame sequences with V and J called. Part of the clones is missing from these tables; in studies checked, under half for an unresolved V gene and the rest for unknown reasons. In all, the sample holds 110,000 to 150,000 clones, and around 80% of those were seen once. About 3.1% of the sample is in the top ten clones. Input material: PBMCs. The receptors here all came from a middle-aged man in good health and CMV-seronegative.

The V and J genes are TRBV9 and TRBJ2-3, with 8 bases fitting TRBD2. The CDR3 length is 15 residues. CDR1 SGDLS and CDR2 YYNGEE come from the germline V gene. With 1 base clipped from V and 4 bases from J, the junction kept 5 bases outside the gene matches. In nucleotides, the CDR3 is TGTGCCAGCAGCGTACCCGGGGGGGCCTCAGATACGCAGTATTTT. This gives the protein CASSVPGGASDTQYF.

The chain has TRBV5-5 and TRBJ1-1, with D perhaps matching TRBD1 (5 bases). V was cut by 2 bases and J by 5 bases, with 13 bases left in between. The CDR3 length is 14 residues. Germline lookup yields CDR1 SGHKS and CDR2 YYEKEE (reference sequence). Here the CDR3 DNA reads TGTGCCAGCAGCTTCCAACGGGGGGGAACTGAAGCTTTCTTT. Protein: CASSFQRGGTEAFF.

The chain couples TRBV5-8 to TRBJ2-3, with D maybe TRBD2 (5 bases). CDR1 is SGHTS and CDR2 is YDEGEE in the germline V gene. This CDR3 has 14 amino acids. V lost 0 bases and J lost 2, with 7 bases in between. The DNA of the CDR3 is TGTGCCAGCAGCTTGGATAGCGTCACAGATACGCAGTATTTT. It specifies CASSLDSVTDTQYF.

The V and J genes are TRBV6-1 and TRBJ1-1; 8 positions agree with TRBD1. Germline CDR1 MNHNS, CDR2 SASEGT. The CDR3 loop spans 15 amino acids. V was pared by 5 bases and J by 2 bases, with 7 bases of the junction left unmatched. In DNA form, the CDR3 reads TGTGCCAGCAGTCGGACAGGGAACAGTAACACTGAAGCTTTCTTT. Amino acids: CASSRTGNSNTEAFF.

The CDR3: CATSRDLAGGLYGYTF. As DNA, the CDR3 is TGTGCCACCAGCAGAGATTTGGCAGGAGGTCTCTATGGCTACACCTTC. The chain has TRBV15 and TRBJ1-2; D is undetermined. CDR3 length equals 16 residues. The V gene lost 0 bases and the J gene lost 4 bases, with 15 bases spanning the gap. Per the germline V gene, CDR1 is LNHNV and CDR2 is YYDKDF (reference sequence).

The sample holds one count of this clone. The chain has TRBV18 and TRBJ2-5; TRBD2 agrees at 12 bases. The J segment lost 5 bases and the V segment lost 3 bases, leaving 4 bases of the junction unmatched. This CDR3 region has 15 residues. From germline, CDR1 is KGHSH and CDR2 LQKENI. CDR3 nucleotides: TGTGCCAGCTCACCGACTAGCGGGGGATGGGAGACCCAGTACTTC. Its protein product is CASSPTSGGWETQYF.

The chain has TRBV5-4 and TRBJ1-6; D uncertain. The CDR3 extends over 12 amino acids. CDR1 and CDR2 from the germline V gene are SGHNT and YYREEE (reference sequence). Trimming cost V 2 bases and J 10 bases, with 7 bases left between them. CDR3 nucleotides: TGTGCCAGCAGCTTAGGGAGGTCACCCCTCCACTTT. Its protein product is CASSLGRSPLHF.

This clone was detected only a few times. The chain has TRBV5-1 and TRBJ1-2, with TRBD1 matching over 9 bases. The germline CDR1 and CDR2 sequences are SGHRS and YFSETQ. This CDR3 spans 15 amino acids. J gave up 4 bases and V 4 bases, and 8 bases lay outside the gene matches. The DNA for the CDR3 is TGCGCCAGCAGCCCTACAGGGGGCATGTTCTATGGCTACACCTTC. The encoded protein is CASSPTGGMFYGYTF.

This rearrangement joins TRBV7-3 to TRBJ1-6, with D perhaps TRBD1 (5 bases). This CDR3 is built from 16 residues. Looked up from germline, CDR1 is SGHTA and CDR2 is FQGTGA. Trimming cost V 3 bases and J 5 bases, with 14 bases left between them. The CDR3 DNA is TGTGCCAGCAGCTTGGTAGGGGCCGGTAATAATTCACCCCTCCACTTT. This encodes CASSLVGAGNNSPLHF.

The chain carries TRBV6-5 and TRBJ2-3; 9 nucleotides agree with TRBD2. J lost 4 bases, V lost 11 bases, and 13 bases had no gene match. This CDR3 region has 15 residues. CDR1 and CDR2 from the germline V gene are MNHEY and SVGAGI. The CDR3 protein is CACRSGLAGADTQYF. The CDR3 DNA reads TGTGCCTGTCGGTCGGGACTAGCAGGGGCAGATACGCAGTATTTT.

The gene calls are TRBV7-3 and TRBJ1-1; 9 nucleotides match TRBD1. V dropped 5 bases and J dropped 5; count of bases not matched to a gene: 9. The CDR3 extends over 15 amino acids. CDR1 SGHTA and CDR2 FQGTGA come from the germline V gene. DNA for the CDR3: TGTGCCAGCAGCGCCAGGGGACAGGGAGGGACTGAAGCTTTCTTT. Amino acids: CASSARGQGGTEAFF.

A few counts support this clone. The J gene is TRBJ2-7, the V gene TRBV5-6; no clear D gene. V lost 3 bases and J 2 bases, leaving 6 bases between the germline ends. CDR3 size: 12 residues. The germline V gene encodes CDR1 SGHDT and CDR2 YYEEEE. The chain's CDR3 is CASSSFTYEQYF. The CDR3 nucleotides are TGTGCCAGCAGCTCCTTTACCTACGAGCAGTACTTC.

The chain recombines TRBV7-8 with TRBJ1-5, with 10 bases aligning to TRBD1. The CDR3 consists of 16 residues. Unmatched junction bases numbered 7, after V lost 2 bases and J lost 6 bases. Germline CDR1 and CDR2: SGHVS and FQNEAQ. The chain's CDR3 is CASSLLTGGRGQPQHF. CDR3 nucleotides: TGTGCCAGCAGCTTATTGACAGGGGGCAGAGGTCAGCCCCAGCATTTT.

This clone was detected a few times. The CDR3 spells CASSLLETYEQYF. CDR3 coding DNA: TGTGCCAGCAGCTTATTAGAGACCTACGAGCAGTACTTC. The rearrangement joins TRBV7-8 to TRBJ2-7, with D unresolved. Trimming took 2 bases from V and 2 from J, leaving 7 bases between them. CDR1 is SGHVS and CDR2 is FQNEAQ in the germline V gene. This CDR3 spans 13 amino acids.